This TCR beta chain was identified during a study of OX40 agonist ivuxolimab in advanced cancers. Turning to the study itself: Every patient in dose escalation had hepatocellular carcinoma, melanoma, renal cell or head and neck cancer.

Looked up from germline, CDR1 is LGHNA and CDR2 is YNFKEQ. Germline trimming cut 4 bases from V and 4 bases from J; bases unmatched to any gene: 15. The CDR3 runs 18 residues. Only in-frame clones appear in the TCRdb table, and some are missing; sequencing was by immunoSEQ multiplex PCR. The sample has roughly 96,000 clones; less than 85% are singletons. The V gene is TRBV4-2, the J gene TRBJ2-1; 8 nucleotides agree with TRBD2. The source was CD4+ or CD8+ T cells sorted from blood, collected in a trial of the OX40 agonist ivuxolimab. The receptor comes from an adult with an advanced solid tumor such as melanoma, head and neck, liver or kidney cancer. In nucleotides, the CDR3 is TGTGCCAGCAGCCCAAGCTTTTTCCTCAGCGGGAGTTACAATGAGCAGTTCTTC. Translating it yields CASSPSFFLSGSYNEQFF.